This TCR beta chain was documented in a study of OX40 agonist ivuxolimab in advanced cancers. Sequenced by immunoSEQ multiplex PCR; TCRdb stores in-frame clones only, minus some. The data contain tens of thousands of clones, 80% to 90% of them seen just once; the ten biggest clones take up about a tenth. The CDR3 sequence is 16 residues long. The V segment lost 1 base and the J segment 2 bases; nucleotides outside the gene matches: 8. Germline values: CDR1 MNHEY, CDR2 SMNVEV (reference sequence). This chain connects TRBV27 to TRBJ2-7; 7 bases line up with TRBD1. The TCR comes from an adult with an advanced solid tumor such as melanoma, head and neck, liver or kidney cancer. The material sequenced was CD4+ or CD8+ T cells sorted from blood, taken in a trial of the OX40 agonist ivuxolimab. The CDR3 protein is CASSLLGQTKTYEQYF. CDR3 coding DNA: TGTGCCAGCAGTTTATTGGGACAGACAAAAACCTACGAGCAGTACTTC.